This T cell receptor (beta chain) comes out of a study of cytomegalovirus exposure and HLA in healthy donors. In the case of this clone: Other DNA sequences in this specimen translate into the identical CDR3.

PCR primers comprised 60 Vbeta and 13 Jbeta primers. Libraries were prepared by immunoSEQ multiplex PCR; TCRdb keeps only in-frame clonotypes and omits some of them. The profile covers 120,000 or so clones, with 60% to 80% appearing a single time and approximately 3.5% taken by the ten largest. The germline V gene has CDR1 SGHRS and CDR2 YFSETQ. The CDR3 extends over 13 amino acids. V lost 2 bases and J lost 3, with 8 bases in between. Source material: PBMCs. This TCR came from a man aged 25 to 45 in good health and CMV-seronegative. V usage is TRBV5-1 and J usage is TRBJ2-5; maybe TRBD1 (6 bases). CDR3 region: CASSLQGEETQYF. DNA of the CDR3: TGCGCCAGCAGCTTACAGGGAGAAGAGACCCAGTACTTC.